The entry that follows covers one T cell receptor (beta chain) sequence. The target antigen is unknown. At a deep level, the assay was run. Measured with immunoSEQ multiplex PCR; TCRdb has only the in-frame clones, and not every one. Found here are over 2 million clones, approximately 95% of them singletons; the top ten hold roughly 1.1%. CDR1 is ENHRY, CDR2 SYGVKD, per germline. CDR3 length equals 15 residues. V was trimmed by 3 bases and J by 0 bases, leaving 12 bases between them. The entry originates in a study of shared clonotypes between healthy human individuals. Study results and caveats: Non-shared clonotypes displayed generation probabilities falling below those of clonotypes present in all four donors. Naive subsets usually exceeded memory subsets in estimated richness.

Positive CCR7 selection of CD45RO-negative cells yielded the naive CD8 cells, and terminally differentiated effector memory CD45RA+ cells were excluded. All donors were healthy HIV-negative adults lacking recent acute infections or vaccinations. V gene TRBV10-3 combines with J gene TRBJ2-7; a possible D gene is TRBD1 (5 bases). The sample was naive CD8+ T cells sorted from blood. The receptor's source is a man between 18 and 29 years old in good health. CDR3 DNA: TGTGCCATCAGTGATGTCCAGGGCAGCTCCTACGAGCAGTACTTC. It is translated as CAISDVQGSSYEQYF.